What follows are 19 T cell receptor beta chains derived from one specimen sequenced in a study of cytomegalovirus exposure and HLA in healthy donors. The PCR used 60 Vbeta and 13 Jbeta primers. The table came from immunoSEQ multiplex PCR; TCRdb's copy has only in-frame clones and leaves some out. The table includes 100,000 to 150,000 clones, 80% detected once. Source material: PBMCs. These receptors were taken from a woman aged 40 to 50 in good health and CMV-seronegative.

In regard to this clone: The junction differs from germline at one of its ends, possibly a read error. The rearrangement joins TRBV7-2 to TRBJ2-7; 12 bases map to TRBD2. This CDR3 spans 14 amino acids. Germline V lookup: CDR1 SGHTA, CDR2 FQGNSA. The CDR3 DNA reads as TGTGCCAGCAGCCTAGCGGGGGGGGTCGACGAGCAGTACTTC. As protein: CASSLAGGVDEQYF.

The rearrangement links TRBV4-1 to TRBJ2-2; 9 bases match TRBD1. The V and J ends lost 4 bases and 6 bases, in that order; junction bases with no gene match: 18. Germline values: CDR1 MGHRA, CDR2 YSYEKL. This CDR3 is 19 amino acids long. The CDR3: CASSRAGTGLTSGAGELFF. The CDR3, as DNA: TGCGCCAGCAGCCGTGCCGGGACAGGGTTAACTTCGGGCGCCGGGGAGCTGTTTTTT.

The chain couples TRBV7-6 to TRBJ2-7, with 10 bases aligning to TRBD1. Germline V lookup: CDR1 SGHVS, CDR2 FNYEAQ. This CDR3 has 15 amino acids. Losses at the gene ends were 2 bases for V and 4 bases for J; bases not matched to a gene: 5. CDR3 sequence (DNA): TGTGCCAGCAGCTTACGGACAGGGGGGATTTACGAGCAGTACTTC. It specifies CASSLRTGGIYEQYF.

The V gene is TRBV7-8, the J gene TRBJ2-7, with TRBD2 matching 9 bases. The CDR3 totals 16 residues. Trimming took 5 bases from V and 3 from J; bases not matched to a gene: 11. CDR1 and CDR2 (germline): SGHVS, FQNEAQ. CDR3 sequence (DNA): TGTGCCAGCAGCACCTTCGGGGGACTAGCCTTCTACGAGCAGTACTTC. It encodes CASSTFGGLAFYEQYF.

CDR3 in amino acids: CASSHWGEDEQYF. CDR3 DNA: TGTGCCAGTAGTCATTGGGGGGAGGACGAGCAGTACTTC. This chain joins TRBV19 and TRBJ2-7; possibly TRBD2 for D (6 bases). CDR3 length: 13 amino acids. Trimming shortened V by 5 bases and J by 5 bases, and 13 bases separated the two germline ends. Germline CDR1 LNHDA, CDR2 SQIVND (reference sequence). Together with reference TRBV19 and TRBJ2-7, the CDR3 gives the full variable domain: DGGITQSPKYLFRKEGQNVTLSCEQNLNHDAMYWYRQDPGQGLRLIYYSQIVNDFQKGDIAEGYSVSREKKESFPLTVTSAQKNPTAFYLCASSHWGEDEQYFGPGTRLTVT.

The chain links TRBV28 to TRBJ1-2; D not resolved. V lost 5 bases and J 8 bases, leaving 12 bases between the germline ends. From germline, CDR1 is MDHEN and CDR2 SYDVKM. This CDR3 has 12 amino acids. In nucleotides, the CDR3 is TGTGCCAGCAGTACCGGGAAGGTCGGCTACACCTTC. Protein sequence: CASSTGKVGYTF.

J is TRBJ2-1 and V is TRBV5-1; 8 bases line up with TRBD2. The CDR3 is made up of 15 amino acids. Unmatched junction bases numbered 6, after V lost 4 bases and J lost 3 bases. CDR1 and CDR2 (germline): SGHRS, YFSETQ. CDR3 loop: CASSGGSGNYNEQFF. DNA of the CDR3: TGCGCCAGCAGCGGGGGTAGCGGGAACTACAATGAGCAGTTCTTC.

The V call is TRBV9, the J call TRBJ2-3; 9 bases fit TRBD2. Germline CDR1 and CDR2: SGDLS and YYNGEE. J was trimmed by 4 bases and V by 2 bases; bases with no gene match: 2. The CDR3 totals 14 residues. The CDR3 sequence is CASSVGTSSDTQYF. The CDR3 nucleotides read TGTGCCAGCAGCGTCGGGACTAGCTCAGATACGCAGTATTTT.

The V gene is TRBV9, the J gene TRBJ2-1; TRBD2 might be the D (5 bases). The germline gives CDR1 SGDLS, CDR2 YYNGEE. The V end was cut by 4 bases, the J end by 6 bases, with 14 bases between. The CDR3 consists of 14 residues. The CDR3 nucleotides read TGTGCCAGCAGCCCCCGGTGGGAGCCCAATGAGCAGTTCTTC. Protein product: CASSPRWEPNEQFF.

The CDR3 here is CASSLEGQAGQFF. The DNA for the CDR3 is TGTGCCAGCAGCTTAGAGGGACAGGCCGGGCAGTTCTTC. This chain links TRBV7-9 with TRBJ2-1; 8 bases are a match to TRBD1. Germline loops: CDR1 SEHNR, CDR2 FQNEAQ (reference sequence). The CDR3 has 13 residues. V was clipped by 1 base and J by 12 bases; unmatched bases: 5.

The chain carries TRBV18 and TRBJ2-7, with a weak D call TRBD1 (5 bases). The CDR3 totals 13 residues. Between the trimmed V and J ends, which lost 0 bases and 2 bases, there was a span of 5 bases. Germline CDR1 reads KGHSH; CDR2 reads LQKENI. CDR3 residues: CASSPPGAYEQYF. CDR3 coding DNA: TGTGCCAGCTCACCACCAGGGGCCTACGAGCAGTACTTC.

This chain links TRBV2 with TRBJ1-2, with D tentatively TRBD1 (5 bases). V lost 5 bases and J 4 bases, leaving 14 bases between the germline ends. Germline lookup yields CDR1 SNHLY and CDR2 FYNNEI. This CDR3 is built from 14 residues. The CDR3 region has the DNA TGTGCCAGCAGTAGGGCCCTAAGGGGCTATGGCTACACCTTC. Its protein product is CASSRALRGYGYTF.

The chain recombines TRBV19 with TRBJ1-4; the D is unclear. The length of the CDR3 is 13 residues. Trimming removed 7 bases from V and 4 bases from J, with 10 bases in between. The germline CDR1 and CDR2 sequences are LNHDA and SQIVND (reference sequence). DNA for the CDR3: TGTGCCAGTAATCCCATCGGTAATGAAAAACTGTTTTTT. Protein product: CASNPIGNEKLFF. The variable domain in full, with the rest retrieved from reference TRBV19 and TRBJ1-4, is DGGITQSPKYLFRKEGQNVTLSCEQNLNHDAMYWYRQDPGQGLRLIYYSQIVNDFQKGDIAEGYSVSREKKESFPLTVTSAQKNPTAFYLCASNPIGNEKLFFGSGTQLSVL.

This chain uses TRBV4-1 with TRBJ2-1; TRBD1 matches at 7 bases. Germline V gives CDR1 MGHRA, CDR2 YSYEKL. Trimming at V came to 9 bases and at J to 9 bases, leaving 17 bases not matched to a gene. The CDR3 has 15 amino acids. CDR3 DNA sequence: TGCGCCAGTCATGACCGACAGGGAGATGTGACTGAGCAGTTCTTC. Its translation is CASHDRQGDVTEQFF.

The V gene is TRBV4-1, the J gene TRBJ2-7; TRBD1 might be the D (5 bases). The germline CDR1 and CDR2 sequences are MGHRA and YSYEKL. The CDR3 is made up of 14 amino acids. The germline V and J ends were trimmed by 0 bases and 7 bases, with 13 bases remaining between them. This chain's CDR3 is CASSQEGRAEEQYF. The CDR3 nucleotides read TGCGCCAGCAGCCAAGAAGGCAGGGCGGAGGAGCAGTACTTC.

V gene TRBV27 combines with J gene TRBJ2-7; TRBD1 is a possible D gene (6 bases). There are 15 residues in the CDR3. Between the trimmed V and J ends, which lost 8 bases and 0 bases, there was a span of 17 bases. Germline lookup yields CDR1 MNHEY and CDR2 SMNVEV (reference sequence). CDR3 sequence: CASSTIQGLSYEQYF. The CDR3, as DNA: TGTGCCAGCTCCACGATACAGGGTCTCTCCTACGAGCAGTACTTC.

The chain combines TRBV6-5 with TRBJ1-1; 8 bases are a match to TRBD1. Trimming removed 1 base from V and 6 bases from J; junction bases left unmatched: 4. The V gene's germline CDR1 is MNHEY and CDR2 SVGAGI. The CDR3 totals 14 residues. The CDR3 sequence is CASSYLTGGAEAFF. In DNA form, the CDR3 reads TGTGCCAGCAGTTACTTAACAGGGGGGGCTGAAGCTTTCTTT.

This chain links TRBV7-9 with TRBJ2-5, with a weak D call TRBD2 (5 bases). Germline CDR1 and CDR2: SEHNR and FQNEAQ (reference sequence). CDR3 length: 17 amino acids. Deletions cut 4 bases from V and 2 bases from J, with 20 bases between. The CDR3 DNA follows: TGTGCCAGCAGCTCAACAATACTGACTGGCGGGCAAGAGACCCAGTACTTC. It specifies CASSSTILTGGQETQYF.

The chain is built from TRBV2 and TRBJ2-7, with 7 positions matching TRBD1. V shed 6 bases and J 5 bases; nucleotides not matched to a gene: 10. The germline V gene encodes CDR1 SNHLY and CDR2 FYNNEI. CDR3 size: 14 residues. In nucleotides, the CDR3 is TGTGCCAGCAGCTATAATGACAGGGCCAACGAGCAGTACTTC. The encoded protein is CASSYNDRANEQYF.